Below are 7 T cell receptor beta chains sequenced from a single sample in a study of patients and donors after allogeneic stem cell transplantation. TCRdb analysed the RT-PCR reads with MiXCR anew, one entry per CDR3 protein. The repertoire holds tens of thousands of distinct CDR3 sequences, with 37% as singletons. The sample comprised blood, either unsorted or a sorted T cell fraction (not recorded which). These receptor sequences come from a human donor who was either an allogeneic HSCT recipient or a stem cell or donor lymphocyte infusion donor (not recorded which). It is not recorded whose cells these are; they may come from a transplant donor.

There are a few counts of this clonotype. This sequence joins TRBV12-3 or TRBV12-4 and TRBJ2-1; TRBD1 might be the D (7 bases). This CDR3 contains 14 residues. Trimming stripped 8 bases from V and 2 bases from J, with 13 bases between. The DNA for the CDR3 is TGTGCCAGCCGTGGAGGGGGCCCCTACAATGAGCAGTTCTTC. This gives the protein CASRGGGPYNEQFF.

The CDR3 loop is CSARDAASGRANTGELFF. The DNA of the CDR3 is TGCAGTGCTAGAGATGCGGCTAGCGGGAGAGCCAACACCGGGGAGCTGTTTTTT. The chain couples TRBV20-1 to TRBJ2-2; 10 bases are a match to TRBD2. CDR1 DFQATT and CDR2 SNEGSKA come from the germline V gene (reference sequence). The CDR3 covers 18 residues. The J segment lost 2 bases and the V segment lost 0 bases, leaving 9 bases of the junction unmatched.

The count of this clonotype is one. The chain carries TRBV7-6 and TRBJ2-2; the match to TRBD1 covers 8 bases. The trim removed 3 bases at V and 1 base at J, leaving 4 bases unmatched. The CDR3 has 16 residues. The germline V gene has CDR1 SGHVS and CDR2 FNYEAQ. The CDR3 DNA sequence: TGTGCCAGCAGCTTGCAAGGGACAGGGAACACCGGGGAGCTGTTTTTT. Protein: CASSLQGTGNTGELFF.

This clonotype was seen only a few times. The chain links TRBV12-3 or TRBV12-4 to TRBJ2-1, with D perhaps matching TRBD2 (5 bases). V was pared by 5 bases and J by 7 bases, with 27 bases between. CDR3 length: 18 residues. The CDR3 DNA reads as TGTGCCAGCAGTCGACTTGGCCTCAGAACTAGGCCTCTGAATGAGCAGTTCTTC. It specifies CASSRLGLRTRPLNEQFF.

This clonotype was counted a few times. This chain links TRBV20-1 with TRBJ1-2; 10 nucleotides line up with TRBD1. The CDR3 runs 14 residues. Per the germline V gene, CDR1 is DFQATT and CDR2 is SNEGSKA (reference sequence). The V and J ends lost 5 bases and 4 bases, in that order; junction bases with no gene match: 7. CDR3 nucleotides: TGCAGTGCTGAGGACAGGGGGATTATCTATGGCTACACCTTC. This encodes CSAEDRGIIYGYTF.

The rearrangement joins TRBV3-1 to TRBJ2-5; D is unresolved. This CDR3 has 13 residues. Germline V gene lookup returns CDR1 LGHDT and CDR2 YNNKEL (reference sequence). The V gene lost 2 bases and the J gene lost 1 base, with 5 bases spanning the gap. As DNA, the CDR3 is TGTGCCAGCAGCCAATACAGCCAAGAGACCCAGTACTTC. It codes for CASSQYSQETQYF.

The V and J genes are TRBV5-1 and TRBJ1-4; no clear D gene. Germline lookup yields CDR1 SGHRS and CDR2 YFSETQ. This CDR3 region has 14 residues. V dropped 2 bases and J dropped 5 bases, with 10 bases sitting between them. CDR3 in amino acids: CASSLNSLNEKLFF. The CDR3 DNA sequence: TGCGCCAGCAGCTTAAACAGCCTCAATGAAAAACTGTTTTTT.